This T cell receptor beta chain was found in a study of blood T cell repertoires in COVID-19. About the research overall: Acute-phase and convalescent COVID-19 samples originated in the United States, Italy and Spain.

Some clones are missing from TCRdb's copy, which holds only in-frame ones; the method was immunoSEQ multiplex PCR. The sample contains about 180,000 clones, about three quarters of which appear only once. The germline CDR1 and CDR2 sequences are SNHLY and FYNNEI. This CDR3 is built from 15 residues. V was clipped by 6 bases and J by 1 base; unmatched bases: 2. The chain links TRBV2 to TRBJ2-2, with 10 positions matching TRBD2. Material: peripheral blood. The clonotype was recovered from a woman aged 70 to 79 with acute or convalescent COVID-19. For the CDR3, the DNA is TGTGCCAGCAGCCTAGCGGGGGTGAACACCGGGGAGCTGTTTTTT. Translated: CASSLAGVNTGELFF.